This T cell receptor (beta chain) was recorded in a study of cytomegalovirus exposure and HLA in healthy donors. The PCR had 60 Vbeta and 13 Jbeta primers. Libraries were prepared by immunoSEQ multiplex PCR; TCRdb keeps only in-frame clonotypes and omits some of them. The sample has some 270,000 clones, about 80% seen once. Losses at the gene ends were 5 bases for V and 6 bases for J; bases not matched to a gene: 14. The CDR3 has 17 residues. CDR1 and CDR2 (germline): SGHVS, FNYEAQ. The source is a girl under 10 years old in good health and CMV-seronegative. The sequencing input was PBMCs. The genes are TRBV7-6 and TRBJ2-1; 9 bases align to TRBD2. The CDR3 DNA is TGTGCCAGCAGCCCTATATTGGCGGGAGGGCCCGGCAATGAGCAGTTCTTC. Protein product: CASSPILAGGPGNEQFF.